The rows below give T cell receptor beta chains drawn from one sample of a study of human T cells and chemical hapten exposure. TCRdb processed the RACE reads anew with MiXCR; each CDR3 protein has one entry. The data contain 300,000 to 450,000 distinct CDR3 sequences, 5.1% of them singletons. Specimen: whole blood, collected in connection with sensitization to the hapten diphenylcyclopropenone (DPC). The receptor source for this set is a woman aged 45-65 years with alopecia areata. Some clones in this sample may be carry-over from other donors' samples. Each CDR3 is given with its conserved first and last residue.

V	J	CDR3
TRBV6-2/TRBV6-3	TRBJ2-3	CASSYSGSTDTQYF
TRBV4-2	TRBJ2-3	CASSHVGRDTDTQYF
TRBV6-5	TRBJ2-7	CASSYGTASSYEQYF
TRBV27	TRBJ1-2	CASSFGTGGEGYTF
TRBV29-1	TRBJ1-1	CSAGTGLPEAFF
TRBV7-9	TRBJ2-3	CASSVTDTQYF
TRBV5-5	TRBJ2-3	CASSLYQYDTDTQYF
TRBV6-5	TRBJ1-2	CASSFERDTYYGYTF
TRBV20-1	TRBJ2-1	CSARGLADEQFF
TRBV7-2	TRBJ2-1	CASSPGLYRYNEQFF
TRBV2	TRBJ2-1	CAIFRRGKTDEQFF
TRBV30	TRBJ2-6	CAWSGVSGANVLTF
TRBV9	TRBJ2-7	CASSVGPTGVEQYF
TRBV10-3	TRBJ2-7	CAISVRLNEDEQYF
TRBV27	TRBJ1-6	CASSQTGTGNSPLHF
TRBV6-2/TRBV6-3	TRBJ1-2	CASTARPGTHYGYTF